One sample yielded the 8 T cell receptor beta chains listed below, sequenced in a study of shared clonotypes between healthy human individuals (dated by TCRdb to about 2020). Libraries came from the immunoSEQ multiplex PCR assay. TCRdb obtained this table from immuneACCESS and retained in-frame rearrangements with V and J assigned. These tables miss some clones; where compared with another copy, unresolved V genes account for less than half of the shortfall, and the remainder is unexplained. The sample table contains 1,400,000 or so clones; only one count was recorded for roughly 98.5% of them. In total, the top ten clones hold over 0.3% of the sample. Sequencing input: naive CD4+ T cells sorted from blood. This specimen's cell subset or site label, interpreted: CD45RA+ positively selected. The receptor source for this set is a man in his thirties or forties in good health.

This clone was detected only a few times. Different DNA sequences within this sample yield the same CDR3. V is TRBV18 and J is TRBJ2-5, with unresolved D. The germline gives CDR1 KGHSH, CDR2 LQKENI. The V end lost 1 base, the J end lost 4 bases, and 4 bases lay between the germline ends. This CDR3 contains 12 residues. The CDR3, as DNA: TGTGCCAGCTCACCACTAGGAGAGACCCAGTACTTC. It codes for CASSPLGETQYF. Full variable domain (remainder filled in from reference TRBV18 and TRBJ2-5): NAGVMQNPRHLVRRRGQEARLRCSPMKGHSHVYWYRQLPEEGLKFMVYLQKENIIDESGMPKERFSAEFPKEGPSILRIQQVVRGDSAAYFCASSPLGETQYFGPGTRLLVL.

In regard to this clone: Other DNA sequences in the same sample also yield this CDR3. V usage is TRBV27 and J usage is TRBJ2-7; 12 bases align to TRBD2. The CDR3 is 14 residues long. J was trimmed by 2 bases and V by 8 bases; bases with no gene match: 4. Per germline, CDR1 MNHEY and CDR2 SMNVEV (reference sequence). CDR3 in amino acids: CASRRTSGTYEQYF. Here the CDR3 DNA reads TGTGCCAGCCGCCGGACTAGCGGGACCTACGAGCAGTACTTC.

This clone was observed a single time. This chain joins TRBV5-4 and TRBJ2-5, with TRBD2 identical over 10 bases. CDR3 length equals 15 residues. Germline values: CDR1 SGHNT, CDR2 YYREEE (reference sequence). After removal of 4 bases from V and 3 bases from J, the junction contained 6 bases not matched to a gene. Here the CDR3 reads CASSPSGSSEETQYF. The CDR3 DNA is TGTGCCAGCAGCCCTAGCGGGAGCTCGGAAGAGACCCAGTACTTC.

The V call is TRBV7-9, the J call TRBJ1-4, with D possibly TRBD1 on 5 matching bases. Trimming left V 5 bases short and J 3 bases short, with 13 bases between. This CDR3 is 15 amino acids long. Germline-derived CDR1 and CDR2 are SEHNR and FQNEAQ (reference sequence). The CDR3 region has the DNA TGTGCCAGCAGCCCGGTGGGGGTGTCTAATGAAAAACTGTTTTTT. This codes for CASSPVGVSNEKLFF. Using reference TRBV7-9 and TRBJ1-4 for the parts outside the CDR3, the full variable domain is DTGVSQNPRHKITKRGQNVTFRCDPISEHNRLYWYRQTLGQGPEFLTYFQNEAQLEKSRLLSDRFSAERPKGSFSTLEIQRTEQGDSAMYLCASSPVGVSNEKLFFGSGTQLSVL.

The V call is TRBV4-1, the J call TRBJ2-3, with unresolved D. CDR1 and CDR2 (germline): MGHRA, YSYEKL. The CDR3 loop spans 14 amino acids. V lost 5 bases and J 2 bases, leaving 11 bases between the germline ends. CDR3 nucleotide sequence: TGCGCCAGCAGCGAACAGATGGACACAGATACGCAGTATTTT. This encodes CASSEQMDTDTQYF.

The chain has TRBV10-3 and TRBJ1-1, with TRBD1 identical over 9 bases. CDR3 length: 14 amino acids. The V gene's germline CDR1 is ENHRY and CDR2 SYGVKD. Trimming at V came to 7 bases and at J to 8 bases, leaving 11 bases not matched to a gene. CDR3 region: CAIMPGTGSTEAFF. The DNA of the CDR3 is TGTGCCATCATGCCCGGGACAGGGTCGACGGAAGCTTTCTTT.

The J gene is TRBJ2-3, the V gene TRBV29-1; a possible D gene is TRBD2 (6 bases). Per germline, CDR1 SQVTM and CDR2 ANQGSEA. CDR3 size: 13 residues. The germline V and J ends were trimmed by 5 bases and 2 bases, with 11 bases remaining between them. CDR3 in DNA: TGCAGCGTTAGACTAGGCTACACAGATACGCAGTATTTT. Amino acid sequence: CSVRLGYTDTQYF.

The chain combines TRBV5-4 with TRBJ2-3, with a possible D match to TRBD2 (6 bases). This CDR3 is 15 amino acids long. The germline V and J ends were trimmed by 5 bases and 2 bases, with 15 bases remaining between them. Germline V lookup: CDR1 SGHNT, CDR2 YYREEE (reference sequence). This chain's CDR3 is CASRLDSGITDTQYF. CDR3 DNA sequence: TGTGCCAGCAGGTTAGATAGCGGAATCACAGATACGCAGTATTTT.